The rows below give T cell receptor beta chains drawn from one sample of a study of OX40 agonist ivuxolimab in advanced cancers. Profiling relied on immunoSEQ multiplex PCR, and the TCRdb table lists in-frame clones only, not all of them. The sample records about 32,000 clones, approximately 91% being singletons. This material consisted of CD4+ or CD8+ T cells sorted from blood, taken in a trial of the OX40 agonist ivuxolimab. The origin of the receptors is an adult with an advanced solid tumor such as melanoma, head and neck, liver or kidney cancer. Each CDR3 is given with its conserved first and last residue. Each record gives: J gene, clone size, D gene, V gene, CDR3 DNA, CDR3 protein. D genes are given only for firm matches. Expanded clones get a size class; other rows say once, few or many, or leave the size out.

TRBJ1-5 . TRBD1 TRBV30 TGTGCCTGGAGTTTGGGACAGGGGAATCAGCCCCAGCATTTT CAWSLGQGNQPQHF
TRBJ2-7 . TRBD2 TRBV6-6 TGTGCCACCACGACTAGCGGGTACGAGCAGTACTTC CATTTSGYEQYF
TRBJ2-5 once . TRBV7-8 TGTGCCAGCAGCCCCGCCGTGGCTAACCAAGAGACCCAGTACTTC CASSPAVANQETQYF
TRBJ2-1 . . TRBV30 TGTGCCTGGAGTGTCGGGAGTGAGCAGTTCTTC CAWSVGSEQFF
TRBJ1-5 . . TRBV19 TGTGCCAGTAGTATAGATTTGTGGGGCAATCAGCCCCAGCATTTT CASSIDLWGNQPQHF
TRBJ2-2 . . TRBV7-9 TGTGCCAGCAGCAAAATGGATAAGAACACCGGGGAGCTGTTTTTT CASSKMDKNTGELFF
TRBJ2-5 . . TRBV7-9 TGTGCCAGCAGCTTAGAGGGGCAAGAGACCCAGTACTTC CASSLEGQETQYF
TRBJ2-3 . . TRBV5-4 TGTGCCAGCAGCTTGGCGCCTAGCGCAGATACGCAGTATTTT CASSLAPSADTQYF
TRBJ1-2 once TRBD1 TRBV5-1 TGCGCCAGCAGCTTGGTCCCGGGACAGGGCCATGGCTACACCTTC CASSLVPGQGHGYTF
TRBJ2-1 . . TRBV7-7 TGTGCTAGCAGCTTAGGCTTGACGGGCAATGAGCAGTTCTTC CASSLGLTGNEQFF
TRBJ2-5 . TRBD2 TRBV11-3 TGTGCCAGCAGCCCTAGCGGGGGGACCCAGTACTTC CASSPSGGTQYF
TRBJ2-7 . TRBD1 TRBV6-1 TGTGCCAGCAGTGTCAGGGGGCGCGTGTACGAGCAGTACTTC CASSVRGRVYEQYF
TRBJ1-5 once . TRBV27 TGTGCCAGAGAGGGTGTAGAACAGCCCCAGCATTTT CAREGVEQPQHF
TRBJ2-7 . . TRBV14 TGTGCCAGCAGCTTTAATACCCTTTTTGAAGGCTTTTACGAGCAGTACTTC CASSFNTLFEGFYEQYF
TRBJ2-2 . . TRBV10-3 TGTGCCACCTCCCCGATGGATGACACCGGGGAGCTGTTTTTT CATSPMDDTGELFF
TRBJ1-1 . . TRBV4-3 TGCGCCAGCAGCCTCGGGGGGGCAGCGCCTATGAACACTGAAGCTTTCTTT CASSLGGAAPMNTEAFF
TRBJ2-7 few TRBD2 TRBV30 TGTGCCTTATCGGCGGGGGACTCCTACGAGCAGTACTTC CALSAGDSYEQYF
TRBJ1-2 . . TRBV5-1 TGCGCCAGCAGCGCAGTAGAGAGGCTCCACTATGGCTACACCTTC CASSAVERLHYGYTF
TRBJ1-1 . TRBD1 TRBV11-3 TGTGCCAGCAGCGCCAAGCCGGGACAGGAAAGTGAAGCTTTCTTT CASSAKPGQESEAFF
TRBJ2-3 once TRBD2 TRBV4-1 TGCGCCAGCAGCTCCCTAGCGGGCACAGATACGCAGTATTTT CASSSLAGTDTQYF
TRBJ1-1 . . TRBV30 TGTGCCTGGTTATCGTATGGTTGGGGCAATGAAGCTTTCTTT CAWLSYGWGNEAFF
TRBJ1-1 . . TRBV14 TGTGCCAGCAGCCAAGATCTGGGCACTGAAGCTTTCTTT CASSQDLGTEAFF
TRBJ1-2 . TRBD1 TRBV27 TGTGCCAGCAAGACAGGGGCCCTAGCTAACTATGGCTACACCTTC CASKTGALANYGYTF
TRBJ2-7 . . TRBV11-2 TGTGCCAGCAGCTTGTATTCTTACGAGCAGTACTTC CASSLYSYEQYF
TRBJ2-1 . TRBD1 TRBV4-3 TGCGCCAGCAGCCCCTCTGAGACAGGGGACAATGAGCAGTTCTTC CASSPSETGDNEQFF
TRBJ1-1 . . TRBV29-1 TGCAGCGTAATCCTGAACACTGAAGCTTTCTTT CSVILNTEAFF
TRBJ2-1 . TRBD2 TRBV18 TGTGCCAGCTCACCGGGACTAGCGGGGGGGCCTAACAATGAGCAGTTCTTC CASSPGLAGGPNNEQFF
TRBJ2-7 . . TRBV10-1 TGCGCCAGCACAGGGCACGAGCAGTACTTC CASTGHEQYF
TRBJ1-2 . . TRBV7-9 TGTGCCAGCAGCTTAGATATCTATGGCTACACCTTC CASSLDIYGYTF
TRBJ2-3 . TRBD2 TRBV9 TGTGCCAGCAGCGTAGGAGGACTAGCCCTCAGCACAGATACGCAGTATTTT CASSVGGLALSTDTQYF
TRBJ2-7 . TRBD1 TRBV10-1 TGCGCCAGCAGTGAAGAGACAGGGTTTTCCGAGCAGTACTTC CASSEETGFSEQYF
TRBJ2-3 . TRBD2 TRBV7-9 TGTGCCAGCAGCTGGCGTAGCGGGGGATCCACAGATACGCAGTATTTT CASSWRSGGSTDTQYF
TRBJ2-3 . . TRBV7-9 TGTGCCAGCGTGTTGGGGGCAGATACGCAGTATTTT CASVLGADTQYF
TRBJ1-2 . . TRBV6-5 TGTGCCAGCAGTTACACCTCAGCGGTCGGGAGCTATGGCTACACCTTC CASSYTSAVGSYGYTF
TRBJ2-1 . . TRBV4-3 TGCGCCAGCAGCCAAGCCCCGCCCTCCTACAATGAGCAGTTCTTC CASSQAPPSYNEQFF
TRBJ2-7 . TRBD1 TRBV5-4 TGTGCCAGCAGCTTGGCCGAGACAGGGTACGAGCAGTACTTC CASSLAETGYEQYF
TRBJ1-5 . TRBD1 TRBV4-1 TGCGCCAGCAGCCAAGGGATTCCGGGACAGGTTACTTGGCCCCAGCATTTT CASSQGIPGQVTWPQHF
TRBJ1-1 . . TRBV7-6 TGTGCCAGCAGCCAACCCGGTCGCTGGAACACTGAAGCTTTCTTT CASSQPGRWNTEAFF
TRBJ2-5 . TRBD1 TRBV13 TGTGCCAGCAGCTTAGCAGGGACAGCTCAAGAGACCCAGTACTTC CASSLAGTAQETQYF
TRBJ2-7 . . TRBV6-6 TGTGCCAGCGCCCCGGCATACTACGAGCAGTACTTC CASAPAYYEQYF